Included here is one T cell receptor (beta chain) sequence, with context. It was with 60 Vbeta and 13 Jbeta primers that the PCR ran. Clones were sequenced by immunoSEQ multiplex PCR, and TCRdb holds only the in-frame ones, with some missing. The data hold around 170,000 clones, with about four fifths observed a single time. These data belong to a study of cytomegalovirus exposure and HLA in healthy donors. Study as a whole: Prior work identified under 130 million unique TCR beta sequences in approximately 180 million T cells.

The CDR3 loop spans 15 amino acids. The V end lost 2 bases, the J end lost 8 bases, and 14 bases lay between the germline ends. CDR1 SGHDT and CDR2 YYEEEE come from the germline V gene. The sample was PBMCs. V gene TRBV5-6 combines with J gene TRBJ1-6; TRBD1 might be the D (5 bases). The sequence came from a woman aged 50 to 60 in good health and CMV-seropositive. This CDR3 reads CASSFISAGHSPLHF. The CDR3 DNA follows: TGTGCCAGCAGCTTTATCTCGGCGGGGCATTCACCCCTCCACTTT.